One TCR beta chain is described in this entry. Sequenced by immunoSEQ multiplex PCR; TCRdb stores in-frame clones only, minus some. This sample has some 130,000 clones, with approximately 89% found just once. CDR3 length: 16 residues. The V end was cut by 1 base, the J end by 2 bases, with 13 bases between. The germline V gene has CDR1 SGHDT and CDR2 YYEEEE. These data are taken from a study of blood T cell repertoires in COVID-19. The sequencing sample was made of peripheral blood. The clonotype comes from a woman aged 70-85 years with COVID-19, enrolled during active disease. This chain joins TRBV5-6 and TRBJ1-3, with D perhaps matching TRBD1 (5 bases). As DNA, the CDR3 is TGTGCCAGCAGCTTGTTACCGGGGGGTCCTGGAAACACCATATATTTT. Translating gives CASSLLPGGPGNTIYF.